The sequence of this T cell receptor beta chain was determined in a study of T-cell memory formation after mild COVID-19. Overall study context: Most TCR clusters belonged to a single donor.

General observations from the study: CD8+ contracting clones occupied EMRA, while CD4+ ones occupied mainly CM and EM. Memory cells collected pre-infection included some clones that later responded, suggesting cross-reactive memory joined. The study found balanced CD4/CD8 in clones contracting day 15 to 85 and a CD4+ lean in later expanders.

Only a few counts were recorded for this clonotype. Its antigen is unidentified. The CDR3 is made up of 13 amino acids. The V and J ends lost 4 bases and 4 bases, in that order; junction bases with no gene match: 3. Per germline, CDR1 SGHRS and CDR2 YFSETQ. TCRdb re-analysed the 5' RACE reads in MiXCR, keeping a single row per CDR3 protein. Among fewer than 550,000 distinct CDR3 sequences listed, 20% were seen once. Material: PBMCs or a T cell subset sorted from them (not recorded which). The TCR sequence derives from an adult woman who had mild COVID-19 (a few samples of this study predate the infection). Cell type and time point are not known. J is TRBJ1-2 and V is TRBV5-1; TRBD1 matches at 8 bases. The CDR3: CASSPGQVYGYTF. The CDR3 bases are TGCGCCAGCAGCCCGGGACAGGTCTATGGCTACACCTTC.